These 11 T cell receptor beta chains came from one sample sequenced in a study of shared clonotypes between healthy human individuals. The repertoire was sequenced with immunoSEQ multiplex PCR; TCRdb's copy has only in-frame clones and lacks some. The profile shows roughly 2 million clones, approximately 96% of them singletons. The specimen was naive CD4+ T cells sorted from blood. Subset noted: CD45RA+ positively selected. Source of these receptors: a man aged 18 to 35 in good health.

This clone showed up just once. This chain connects TRBV6-6 to TRBJ1-6; D is unresolved. This CDR3 contains 15 residues. Germline lookup yields CDR1 MNHNY and CDR2 SVGAGI (reference sequence). V lost 6 bases, J lost 1 base, and 10 bases lay in between. Here the CDR3 reads CASSSPGSYNSPLHF. CDR3 nucleotide sequence: TGTGCCAGCAGCTCACCGGGGTCCTATAATTCACCCCTCCACTTT.

This clone was seen once. The gene calls are TRBV9 and TRBJ2-1; TRBD1 matches at 8 bases. Germline lookup yields CDR1 SGDLS and CDR2 YYNGEE. The ends lost 3 bases at V and 0 bases at J; junction bases unmatched: 2. The CDR3 sequence is 15 residues long. The CDR3 nucleotides read TGTGCCAGCAGCGAAACAGGGGGCTCCTACAATGAGCAGTTCTTC. Its translation is CASSETGGSYNEQFF.

The chain couples TRBV19 to TRBJ1-1; maybe TRBD1 (5 bases). V was pared by 3 bases and J by 4 bases, with 9 bases between. Germline V gene lookup returns CDR1 LNHDA and CDR2 SQIVND (reference sequence). This CDR3 region has 13 residues. The CDR3 is CASSIQGPTEAFF. The CDR3, as DNA: TGTGCCAGTAGTATTCAGGGCCCCACTGAAGCTTTCTTT.

V is TRBV6-5 and J is TRBJ2-1, with 8 bases fitting TRBD2. Per the germline V gene, CDR1 is MNHEY and CDR2 is SVGAGI. The CDR3 covers 14 residues. V gave up 2 bases and J gave up 8 bases; unmatched junction bases: 5. CDR3 loop: CASSYTGGPHEQFF. The CDR3 DNA reads as TGTGCCAGCAGTTACACGGGGGGGCCTCATGAGCAGTTCTTC.

The table lists this clone with a count of one. The chain recombines TRBV28 with TRBJ1-4; 7 bases align to TRBD1. Germline assignment: CDR1 MDHEN and CDR2 SYDVKM. V lost 9 bases and J lost 0; bases outside the gene matches: 13. This CDR3 has 17 residues. CDR3 sequence reads: CASHRDRQFATNEKLFF. CDR3 nucleotides: TGTGCCAGTCATCGGGACAGACAATTCGCAACTAATGAAAAACTGTTTTTT.

This chain joins TRBV21-1 and TRBJ1-2; TRBD1 reflects the table's D call only, with no check against the DNA. TRBV21-1 is deemed a pseudogene. This CDR3 is built from 16 residues. CDR3 DNA: TGTGCCAGCAGCAATCCAGGGGGCGCCGTAAACTATGGCTACACCTTC. Translation: CASSNPGGAVNYGYTF.

The V and J genes are TRBV29-1 and TRBJ1-5; 7 bases line up with TRBD1. The V gene's germline CDR1 is SQVTM and CDR2 ANQGSEA. This CDR3 region has 13 residues. Losses at the gene ends were 4 bases for V and 4 bases for J; bases not matched to a gene: 4. The CDR3 sequence: CSVGQGVNQPQHF. The DNA of the CDR3 is TGCAGCGTTGGGCAGGGGGTGAATCAGCCCCAGCATTTT.

Remarks on this clone: Different DNA sequences within this sample yield the same CDR3. This chain uses TRBV27 with TRBJ2-7; 10 nucleotides match TRBD1. V lost 3 bases and J lost 3; bases outside the gene matches: 5. CDR3 length equals 15 residues. CDR1 is MNHEY and CDR2 is SMNVEV in the germline V gene (reference sequence). DNA for the CDR3: TGTGCCAGCAGTTTCGCGGGACAGGGGTTCTACGAGCAGTACTTC. Translating it yields CASSFAGQGFYEQYF.

The rearrangement uses TRBV6-1 and TRBJ1-5; TRBD1 agrees at 7 bases. Germline V CDR1 and CDR2: MNHNS, SASEGT. The CDR3 extends over 14 amino acids. The V segment lost 6 bases and the J segment 7 bases; nucleotides outside the gene matches: 9. CDR3 DNA sequence: TGTGCCAGCAGGACAGGGTCACCGGGGCAGCCCCAGCATTTT. Encoded protein: CASRTGSPGQPQHF.

This chain links TRBV11-3 with TRBJ2-6; TRBD1 aligns across 9 bases. Germline V gene sequence: CDR1 SGHNT, CDR2 YENEEA. The CDR3 has 17 residues. After removal of 5 bases from V and 0 bases from J, the junction contained 5 bases not matched to a gene. The CDR3 protein is CASSRRTGASGANVLTF. CDR3 DNA: TGTGCCAGCAGCCGACGGACAGGGGCCTCTGGGGCCAACGTCCTGACTTTC.

The chain couples TRBV5-1 to TRBJ2-3; D is unresolved. Trimming took 4 bases from V and 0 from J, leaving 18 bases between them. Germline V lookup: CDR1 SGHRS, CDR2 YFSETQ. The length of the CDR3 is 17 residues. DNA for the CDR3: TGCGCCAGCAGCCCCCCCGTGGTTCCCTTTAGCACAGATACGCAGTATTTT. Encoded protein: CASSPPVVPFSTDTQYF.